Sequencing of this TCR beta chain was carried out in a study of cytomegalovirus exposure and HLA in healthy donors. Study findings and constraints: The classifier reportedly diagnosed cytomegalovirus status with high specificity and sensitivity.

This clone was picked up one time. Its specificity is not known. The CDR3 is made up of 15 amino acids. The germline CDR1 and CDR2 sequences are SGHAT and FQNNGV. The trim removed 0 bases at V and 3 bases at J, leaving 5 bases unmatched. Method: immunoSEQ multiplex PCR; TCRdb's copy keeps in-frame clones and lacks some. The profile covers approximately 300,000 clones, with roughly 88% appearing a single time and approximately 0.84% taken by the ten largest. This chain links TRBV11-2 with TRBJ2-7; 7 nucleotides align to TRBD2. Sequencing input: PBMCs. This clonotype was sampled from a woman aged 18-29 years in good health and CMV-seronegative. The CDR3 spells CASSLDSWEGYEQYF. The CDR3, as DNA: TGTGCCAGCAGCTTAGATTCGTGGGAGGGCTACGAGCAGTACTTC.